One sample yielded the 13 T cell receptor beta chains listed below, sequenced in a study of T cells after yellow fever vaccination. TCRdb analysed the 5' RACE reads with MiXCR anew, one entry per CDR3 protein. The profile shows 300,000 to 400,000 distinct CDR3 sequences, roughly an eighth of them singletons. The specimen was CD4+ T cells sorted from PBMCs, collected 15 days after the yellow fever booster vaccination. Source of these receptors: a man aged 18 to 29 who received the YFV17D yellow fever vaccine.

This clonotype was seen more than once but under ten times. As DNA, the CDR3 is TGTGCCAGCAACCCCGGGGCCTACGAGCAGTACGTC. Translated, it gives CASNPGAYEQYV. The chain has TRBV9 and TRBJ2-7; tentatively, D is TRBD2 (5 bases). CDR1 and CDR2 (germline): SGDLS, YYNGEE. This CDR3 spans 12 amino acids. Trimming stripped 6 bases from V and 2 bases from J, with 9 bases between.

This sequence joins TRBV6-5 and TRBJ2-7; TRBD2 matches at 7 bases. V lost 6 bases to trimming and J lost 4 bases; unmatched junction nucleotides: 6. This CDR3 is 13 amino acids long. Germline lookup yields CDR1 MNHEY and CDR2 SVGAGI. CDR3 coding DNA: TGTGCCAGCAGAATTAGCGGGCGGTACGAGCAGTACTTC. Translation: CASRISGRYEQYF.

The CDR3 reads CASSYQRGSTGELFF. CDR3 nucleotide sequence: TGTGCCAGCAGTTACCAGCGGGGGTCGACCGGGGAGCTGTTTTTT. The chain recombines TRBV6-5 with TRBJ2-2, with TRBD2 matching 8 bases. CDR3 size: 15 residues. The germline gives CDR1 MNHEY, CDR2 SVGAGI. V lost 2 bases, J lost 5 bases, and 4 bases stayed unmatched.

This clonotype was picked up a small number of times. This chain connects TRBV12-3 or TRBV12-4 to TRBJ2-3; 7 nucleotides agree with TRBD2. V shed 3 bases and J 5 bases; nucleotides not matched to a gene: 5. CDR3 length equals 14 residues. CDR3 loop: CASSFGGGGDTQYF. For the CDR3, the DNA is TGTGCCAGCAGTTTCGGTGGGGGGGGAGATACGCAGTATTTT.

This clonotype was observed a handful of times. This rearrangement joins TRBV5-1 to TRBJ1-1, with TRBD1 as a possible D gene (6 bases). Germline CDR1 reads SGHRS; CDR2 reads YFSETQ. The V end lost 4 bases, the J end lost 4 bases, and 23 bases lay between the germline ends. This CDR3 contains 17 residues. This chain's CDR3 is CASSLRTPQGSSTEAFF. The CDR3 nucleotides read TGCGCCAGCAGCCTCCGGACCCCCCAGGGGAGCTCCACTGAAGCTTTCTTT.

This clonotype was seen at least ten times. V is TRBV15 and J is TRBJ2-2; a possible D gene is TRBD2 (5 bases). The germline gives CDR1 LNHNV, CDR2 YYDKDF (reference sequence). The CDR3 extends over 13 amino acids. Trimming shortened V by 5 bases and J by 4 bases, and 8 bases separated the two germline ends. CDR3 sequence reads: CATSWRVTGELFF. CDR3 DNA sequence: TGTGCCACCAGCTGGCGGGTCACCGGGGAGCTGTTTTTT. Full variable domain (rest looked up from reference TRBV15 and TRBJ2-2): DAMVIQNPRYQVTQFGKPVTLSCSQTLNHNVMYWYQQKSSQAPKLLFHYYDKDFNNEADTPDNFQSRRPNTSFCFLDIRSPGLGDTAMYLCATSWRVTGELFFGEGSRLTVL.

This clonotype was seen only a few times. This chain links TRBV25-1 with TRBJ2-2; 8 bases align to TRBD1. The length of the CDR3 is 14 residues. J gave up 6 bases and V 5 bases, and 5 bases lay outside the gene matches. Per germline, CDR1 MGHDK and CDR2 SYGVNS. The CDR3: CASSRTGWAGELFF. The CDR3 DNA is TGTGCCAGCAGTCGGACAGGGTGGGCCGGGGAGCTGTTTTTT.

The CDR3, as DNA: TGTGCCAGCAGTTTTGGCAGTCACAATGAGCAGTTCTTC. Residues: CASSFGSHNEQFF. This chain uses TRBV12-3 or TRBV12-4 with TRBJ2-1, with unresolved D. Trimming left V 3 bases short and J 5 bases short, with 8 bases between. This CDR3 spans 13 amino acids.

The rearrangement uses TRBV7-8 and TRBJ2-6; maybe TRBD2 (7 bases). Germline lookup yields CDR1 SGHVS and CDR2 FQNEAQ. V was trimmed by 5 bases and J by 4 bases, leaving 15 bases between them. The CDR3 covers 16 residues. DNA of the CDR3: TGTGCCAGCAGCGGACGGGGGGCGCCCGGGGCCAACGTCCTGACTTTC. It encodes CASSGRGAPGANVLTF. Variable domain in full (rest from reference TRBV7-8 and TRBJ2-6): GAGVSQSPRYKVAKRGQDVALRCDPISGHVSLFWYQQALGQGPEFLTYFQNEAQLDKSGLPSDRFFAERPEGSVSTLKIQRTQQEDSAVYLCASSGRGAPGANVLTFGAGSRLTVL.

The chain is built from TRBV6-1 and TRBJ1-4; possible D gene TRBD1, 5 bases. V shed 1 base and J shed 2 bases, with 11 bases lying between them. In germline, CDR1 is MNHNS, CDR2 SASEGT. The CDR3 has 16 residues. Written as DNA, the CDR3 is TGTGCCAGCAGTGAAGATCCGGGGCGGACTAATGAAAAACTGTTTTTT. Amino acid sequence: CASSEDPGRTNEKLFF.

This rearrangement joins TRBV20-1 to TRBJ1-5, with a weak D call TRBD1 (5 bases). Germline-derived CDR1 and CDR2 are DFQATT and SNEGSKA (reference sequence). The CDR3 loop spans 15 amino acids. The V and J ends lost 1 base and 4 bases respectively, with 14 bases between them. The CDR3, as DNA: TGCAGTGCTAGAGTTACAGGTTCCTTTAATCAGCCCCAGCATTTT. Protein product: CSARVTGSFNQPQHF.

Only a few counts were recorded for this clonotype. The CDR3 is CASSFQDTGELFF. DNA for the CDR3: TGTGCCAGCAGCTTCCAGGACACCGGGGAGCTGTTTTTT. The V and J genes are TRBV11-2 and TRBJ2-2, with no clear D. The CDR3 is 13 amino acids. The V gene lost 3 bases and the J gene lost 3 bases, with 5 bases spanning the gap. Germline V gene data show CDR1 as SGHAT and CDR2 as FQNNGV.

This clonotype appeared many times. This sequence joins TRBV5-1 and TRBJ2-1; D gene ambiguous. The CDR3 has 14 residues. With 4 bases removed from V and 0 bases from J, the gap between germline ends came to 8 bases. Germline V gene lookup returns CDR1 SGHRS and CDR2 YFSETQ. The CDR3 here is CASSPQPSYNEQFF. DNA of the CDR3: TGCGCCAGCAGCCCCCAGCCCTCCTACAATGAGCAGTTCTTC.